The TCR beta chain under discussion was sequenced for a study of cytomegalovirus exposure and HLA in healthy donors. Study-level findings and limits: In terms of immune exposure information, only CMV serostatus was available. Reportedly, diagnosis of cytomegalovirus status by the classifier showed high specificity and sensitivity.

J gave up 0 bases and V 3 bases, and 8 bases lay outside the gene matches. This CDR3 is 16 amino acids long. Per germline, CDR1 GTSNPN and CDR2 SVGIG (reference sequence). PCR amplification relied on 60 Vbeta primers (plus 13 Jbeta primers). Some clones are missing from TCRdb's copy, which holds only in-frame ones; the method was immunoSEQ multiplex PCR. The table includes more than 95,000 clones, 76% detected once. With respect to this clone: Antigen specificity is unknown.

The chain combines TRBV30 with TRBJ1-3; TRBD1 matches 7 bases. The specimen was PBMCs. This receptor was taken from a man aged 35-49 years in good health and CMV-seropositive. The chain's CDR3 is CAWSAPGQISGNTIYF. The CDR3, as DNA: TGTGCCTGGAGCGCCCCGGGACAGATCTCTGGAAACACCATATATTTT.